The 28 T cell receptor beta chains below all came from one sample that was sequenced in a study of blood T cell repertoires in COVID-19. Sequenced by immunoSEQ multiplex PCR; TCRdb stores in-frame clones only, minus some. The repertoire consists of fewer than 100,000 clones, with almost 85% occurring once and the leading ten covering 9.6%. The sequencing input was peripheral blood. The receptors were gathered from a man in his forties or fifties with COVID-19, enrolled during active disease.

The chain joins TRBV14 to TRBJ2-7, with 8 nucleotides matching TRBD2. The germline CDR1 and CDR2 sequences are SGHDN and FVKESK. V lost 1 base, J lost 1 base, and 3 bases stayed unmatched. This CDR3 region has 15 residues. The CDR3 reads CASSQGTSQSYEQYF. The DNA for the CDR3 is TGTGCCAGCAGCCAAGGGACTAGCCAGTCCTACGAGCAGTACTTC.

V gene TRBV11-2 combines with J gene TRBJ2-7, with D possibly TRBD2 on 5 matching bases. The V gene's germline CDR1 is SGHAT and CDR2 FQNNGV. This CDR3 comprises 18 residues. The V end was cut by 6 bases, the J end by 6 bases, with 30 bases between. The CDR3 region has the DNA TGTGCCAGCAGTCTTAGAGGGCGGACTGGATTTGAAGGTACCGAGCAGTACTTC. Its translation is CASSLRGRTGFEGTEQYF.

This clone has a handful of counts. V usage is TRBV7-6 and J usage is TRBJ2-2, with a tentative D call TRBD1 (6 bases). The CDR3 has 16 residues. CDR1 SGHVS and CDR2 FNYEAQ come from the germline V gene. V dropped 5 bases and J dropped 2 bases, with 15 bases sitting between them. CDR3: CASSPRVGTNTGELFF. CDR3 nucleotides: TGTGCCAGCAGCCCACGGGTAGGGACAAACACCGGGGAGCTGTTTTTT.

The chain joins TRBV2 to TRBJ1-1; TRBD1 matches 8 bases. CDR1 is SNHLY and CDR2 is FYNNEI in the germline V gene. This CDR3 region has 14 residues. Trimming removed 6 bases from V and 4 bases from J; junction bases left unmatched: 7. CDR3 region: CASSETGVRTEAFF. DNA of the CDR3: TGTGCCAGCAGCGAGACAGGGGTTCGCACTGAAGCTTTCTTT.

The chain employs TRBV28 and TRBJ1-4; 12 positions match TRBD1. Germline loops: CDR1 MDHEN, CDR2 SYDVKM. After removal of 8 bases from V and 8 bases from J, the junction contained 3 bases not matched to a gene. The CDR3 runs to 13 residues. This chain's CDR3 is CASGTGGREKLFF. The CDR3 DNA reads as TGTGCCAGCGGGACAGGGGGCCGAGAAAAACTGTTTTTT.

The chain is built from TRBV29-1 and TRBJ2-7; the D gene is possibly TRBD2 (5 bases). Per the germline V gene, CDR1 is SQVTM and CDR2 is ANQGSEA. Trimming shortened V by 7 bases and J by 6 bases, and 13 bases separated the two germline ends. This CDR3 spans 11 amino acids. The CDR3 here is CSGHGGGEQYF. DNA of the CDR3: TGCAGCGGCCACGGCGGAGGCGAGCAGTACTTC.

The genes are TRBV12-1 and TRBJ2-5; the table assigns TRBD2, which was not confirmed against the DNA. TRBV12-1 is a known pseudogene. This CDR3 is built from 16 residues. The DNA for the CDR3 is TGTGCCAGCAGCTCCAAAGGGACTAGCGGGAGAGAGACCCAGTACTTC. Its translation: CASSSKGTSGRETQYF.

This sequence joins TRBV3-1 (or the pseudogene TRBV3-2) and TRBJ2-7, with TRBD2 matching over 14 bases. V shed 3 bases, J shed 5 bases, and the junction held 3 bases outside the gene matches. CDR3 length: 15 residues. Germline V gene lookup returns CDR1 LGHDT and CDR2 YNNKEL (reference sequence). The CDR3 here is CASSQGLAGDHEQYF. The DNA for the CDR3 is TGTGCCAGCAGCCAGGGACTAGCGGGAGACCACGAGCAGTACTTC.

V gene TRBV20-1 combines with J gene TRBJ2-1; weak D call: TRBD1 (6 bases). Germline CDR1 DFQATT, CDR2 SNEGSKA (reference sequence). V was pared by 3 bases and J by 3 bases, with 12 bases between. There are 14 residues in the CDR3. The CDR3 is CSASAGAFYNEQFF. For the CDR3, the DNA is TGCAGTGCTAGTGCAGGGGCGTTCTACAATGAGCAGTTCTTC.

This chain joins TRBV4-2 and TRBJ1-4; 9 nucleotides match TRBD1. Germline CDR1 is LGHNA and CDR2 is YNFKEQ. The CDR3 is 16 residues long. With V trimmed by 2 bases and J by 5 bases, 6 bases remained unmatched. CDR3 coding DNA: TGTGCCAGCAGCCAAACTTCGACAGGGGGAAATGAAAAACTGTTTTTT. It codes for CASSQTSTGGNEKLFF.

J is TRBJ2-1 and V is TRBV5-6, with 8 bases that match TRBD1. This CDR3 is built from 11 residues. Germline lookup yields CDR1 SGHDT and CDR2 YYEEEE. V shed 5 bases and J 12 bases; nucleotides not matched to a gene: 4. CDR3 protein: CASSLGQGQFF. The CDR3 coding sequence is TGTGCCAGCAGTCTTGGACAGGGGCAGTTCTTC.

This clone turned up a few times. The chain is built from TRBV2 and TRBJ2-1; D not resolved. Between the trimmed V and J ends, which lost 7 bases and 7 bases, there was a span of 8 bases. CDR3 size: 11 residues. CDR1 and CDR2 (germline): SNHLY, FYNNEI. The chain's CDR3 is CASTETNEQFF. As DNA, the CDR3 is TGTGCCAGCACGGAGACGAATGAGCAGTTCTTC.

The chain combines TRBV5-1 with TRBJ2-7; 9 bases line up with TRBD2. This CDR3 has 15 residues. CDR1 and CDR2 from the germline V gene are SGHRS and YFSETQ. V lost 0 bases to trimming and J lost 4 bases; unmatched junction nucleotides: 5. CDR3 residues: CASSLEVAGVYEQYF. As DNA, the CDR3 is TGCGCCAGCAGCTTGGAGGTAGCGGGAGTTTACGAGCAGTACTTC.

Only one count was recorded for this clone. J is TRBJ2-6 and V is TRBV5-1; weak D call: TRBD1 (6 bases). CDR1 SGHRS and CDR2 YFSETQ come from the germline V gene. V shed 4 bases and J shed 0 bases, with 14 bases lying between them. CDR3 length equals 17 residues. The CDR3 is CASSLGQPLSGANVLTF. The CDR3 bases are TGCGCCAGCAGCCTAGGACAGCCTCTCTCTGGGGCCAACGTCCTGACTTTC.

CDR3 region: CASSPARTTATNEKLFF. CDR3 bases: TGTGCCAGCTCACCAGCCCGGACAACCGCAACTAATGAAAAACTGTTTTTT. The rearrangement joins TRBV18 to TRBJ1-4; D is perhaps TRBD1 (5 bases). CDR1 is KGHSH, CDR2 LQKENI, per germline. Trimming removed 2 bases at V and 0 bases at J, with 13 bases between. This CDR3 is 17 amino acids long. The whole variable domain, filled in from reference TRBV18 and TRBJ1-4, reads NAGVMQNPRHLVRRRGQEARLRCSPMKGHSHVYWYRQLPEEGLKFMVYLQKENIIDESGMPKERFSAEFPKEGPSILRIQQVVRGDSAAYFCASSPARTTATNEKLFFGSGTQLSVL.

The V call is TRBV6-4, the J call TRBJ2-3; TRBD2 might be the D (5 bases). The germline V gene has CDR1 MRHNA and CDR2 SNTAGT. The CDR3 has 15 amino acids. The V gene lost 4 bases and the J gene lost 6 bases, with 17 bases spanning the gap. The CDR3 nucleotides are TGTGCCAGCAGTGCTACGGGGAGTAATCGGGATACGCAGTATTTT. Protein: CASSATGSNRDTQYF.

This chain connects TRBV5-1 to TRBJ1-6; D is ambiguous. V dropped 3 bases and J dropped 8 bases, with 15 bases sitting between them. The germline V gene encodes CDR1 SGHRS and CDR2 YFSETQ. The CDR3 spans 15 residues. This chain's CDR3 is CASSWRGPIDSPLHF. In DNA form, the CDR3 reads TGCGCCAGCAGCTGGCGGGGTCCTATTGATTCACCCCTCCACTTT.

The rearrangement uses TRBV19 and TRBJ1-1, with TRBD1 as a possible D gene (6 bases). Per germline, CDR1 LNHDA and CDR2 SQIVND (reference sequence). Trimming took off 5 bases at V and 4 bases at J, with 17 bases between the two ends. CDR3 length: 15 amino acids. The CDR3 coding sequence is TGTGCCAGTAGTTTGGGGGCGGGGAGGGTCACTGAAGCTTTCTTT. Protein product: CASSLGAGRVTEAFF.

The count of this clone is one. This rearrangement joins TRBV7-3 to TRBJ2-2, with a tentative D call TRBD1 (6 bases). The length of the CDR3 is 19 residues. V was clipped by 0 bases and J by 0 bases, with 17 bases between them. Germline V gene sequence: CDR1 SGHTA, CDR2 FQGTGA. DNA of the CDR3: TGTGCCAGCAGCTTAACGTATACGGTGGCAGGGGCGAACACCGGGGAGCTGTTTTTT. This sequence encodes CASSLTYTVAGANTGELFF.

In DNA form, the CDR3 reads TGTGCCAGCAACAGGGGTCAAGGGTATAGCAATCAGCCCCAGCATTTT. Protein product: CASNRGQGYSNQPQHF. The V gene is TRBV2, the J gene TRBJ1-5; TRBD1 matches at 7 bases. Germline values: CDR1 SNHLY, CDR2 FYNNEI. V was pared by 7 bases and J by 0 bases, with 9 bases of the junction left unmatched. The CDR3 runs to 16 residues. Supplemented by reference TRBV2 and TRBJ1-5, the full variable domain reads EPEVTQTPSHQVTQMGQEVILRCVPISNHLYFYWYRQILGQKVEFLVSFYNNEISEKSEIFDDQFSVERPDGSNFTLKIRSTKLEDSAMYFCASNRGQGYSNQPQHFGDGTRLSIL.

The rearrangement uses TRBV3-1 (or the pseudogene TRBV3-2) and TRBJ1-6; the D gene is possibly TRBD1 (5 bases). Germline loops: CDR1 LGHDT, CDR2 YNNKEL (reference sequence). V was pared by 3 bases and J by 7 bases, with 13 bases between. CDR3 length equals 15 residues. The CDR3 sequence is CASSHRRQSNSPLHF. CDR3 nucleotides: TGTGCCAGCAGCCATAGGAGACAGTCGAATTCACCCCTCCACTTT.

On this clone: Sequence at one end of the junction differs from germline and may be a read error. The chain employs TRBV28 and TRBJ1-2; 12 bases agree with TRBD1. The CDR3 has 17 residues. CDR1 is MDHEN and CDR2 is SYDVKM in the germline V gene. This chain's CDR3 is CASGFPRPGQGADGYTF. CDR3 in DNA: TGTGCCAGCGGTTTCCCTAGACCGGGACAGGGGGCGGATGGCTACACCTTC.

This chain connects TRBV5-1 to TRBJ2-7; 8 bases align to TRBD1. The germline V gene has CDR1 SGHRS and CDR2 YFSETQ. The CDR3 spans 16 residues. With V trimmed by 0 bases and J by 4 bases, 9 bases remained unmatched. CDR3: CASSLAGGTGFYEQYF. As DNA, the CDR3 is TGCGCCAGCAGCTTGGCCGGCGGGACAGGCTTTTACGAGCAGTACTTC.

The chain couples TRBV6-1 to TRBJ2-2; 11 bases line up with TRBD1. CDR3 size: 16 residues. V lost 2 bases, J lost 6 bases, and 5 bases stayed unmatched. Per the germline V gene, CDR1 is MNHNS and CDR2 is SASEGT. CDR3 coding DNA: TGTGCCAGCAGTGAACGCCGGGACAGGGGGTCCGGGGAGCTGTTTTTT. It encodes CASSERRDRGSGELFF.

CDR3 loop: CASFGTGNTEAFF. Here the CDR3 DNA reads TGTGCCAGCTTCGGGACAGGGAACACTGAAGCTTTCTTT. V gene TRBV18 combines with J gene TRBJ1-1; 8 nucleotides line up with TRBD1. The CDR3 loop spans 13 amino acids. With 7 bases clipped from V and 1 base from J, the junction kept 2 bases outside the gene matches. Germline CDR1 reads KGHSH; CDR2 reads LQKENI.

V is TRBV28 and J is TRBJ2-7; no reliable D call. V was trimmed by 5 bases and J by 3 bases, leaving 23 bases between them. Per germline, CDR1 MDHEN and CDR2 SYDVKM. The CDR3 length is 17 residues. This chain's CDR3 is CASSQPPRQVRHYEQYF. In DNA form, the CDR3 reads TGTGCCAGCAGTCAGCCCCCTCGACAAGTAAGGCACTACGAGCAGTACTTC.

In this sample, this clone turned up once. The CDR3 protein is CASSQGAGKENGYTF. CDR3 nucleotide sequence: TGTGCCAGCAGCCAAGGGGCGGGGAAGGAGAATGGCTACACCTTC. V is TRBV14 and J is TRBJ1-2; D unclear. The CDR3 has 15 amino acids. V was cut by 1 base and J by 6 bases, with 15 bases left in between. Germline V lookup: CDR1 SGHDN, CDR2 FVKESK.

This clone has just one count. The chain carries TRBV19 and TRBJ2-3; TRBD2 matches at 8 bases. CDR1 and CDR2 from the germline V gene are LNHDA and SQIVND (reference sequence). This CDR3 region has 15 residues. Trimming removed 6 bases from V and 0 bases from J; junction bases left unmatched: 5. CDR3 loop: CASRNGGGSTDTQYF. The CDR3 DNA reads TGTGCCAGTAGGAACGGGGGGGGTAGCACAGATACGCAGTATTTT.